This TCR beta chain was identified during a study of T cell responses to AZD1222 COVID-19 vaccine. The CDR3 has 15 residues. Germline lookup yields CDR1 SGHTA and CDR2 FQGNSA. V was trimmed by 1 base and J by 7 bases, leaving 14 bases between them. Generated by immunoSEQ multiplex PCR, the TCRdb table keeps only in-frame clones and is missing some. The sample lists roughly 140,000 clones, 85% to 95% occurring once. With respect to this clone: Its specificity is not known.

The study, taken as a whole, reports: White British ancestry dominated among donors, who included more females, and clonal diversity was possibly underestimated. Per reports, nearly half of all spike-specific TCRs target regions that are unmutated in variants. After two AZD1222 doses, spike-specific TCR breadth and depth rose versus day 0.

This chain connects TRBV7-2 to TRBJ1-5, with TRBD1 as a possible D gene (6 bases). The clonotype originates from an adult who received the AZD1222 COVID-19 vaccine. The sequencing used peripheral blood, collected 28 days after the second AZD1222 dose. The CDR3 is CASSLGIQGGQPQHF. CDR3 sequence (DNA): TGTGCCAGCAGCTTAGGTATACAGGGCGGGCAGCCCCAGCATTTT.